Each of the 24 T cell receptor beta chains below was sequenced from the same sample in a study of blood T cell repertoires in COVID-19. Repertoires were generated with immunoSEQ multiplex PCR, while TCRdb's copy carries only in-frame clones and drops some. The data contain roughly 80,000 clones, approximately 83% of them seen just once; the ten biggest clones take up 25% to 30%. The sequenced material came from peripheral blood. Every receptor here comes from a woman aged 80 or older with acute or convalescent COVID-19.

The CDR3 bases are TGCGCCAGCAGCCTGGGACTAGCGGGAGTCACCGGGGAGCTGTTTTTT. Protein: CASSLGLAGVTGELFF. V gene TRBV5-1 combines with J gene TRBJ2-2; 14 bases are shared with TRBD2. V shed 4 bases, J shed 4 bases, and the junction held 3 bases outside the gene matches. Germline V CDR1 and CDR2: SGHRS, YFSETQ. The CDR3 is made up of 16 amino acids.

This clone was counted a single time. The chain has TRBV7-8 and TRBJ2-7; maybe TRBD1 (6 bases). From germline, CDR1 is SGHVS and CDR2 FQNEAQ. CDR3 length: 13 residues. The ends were cut back, 5 bases at V and 6 bases at J, with 14 bases in the middle. CDR3 in amino acids: CASSLSRDTEQYF. For the CDR3, the DNA is TGTGCCAGCAGCCTGTCCCGGGACACCGAGCAGTACTTC.

V is TRBV20-1 and J is TRBJ2-7; 10 bases are shared with TRBD2. V trimming: 3 bases; J trimming: 3 bases; junction bases outside the gene matches: 5. The CDR3 contains 14 residues. Germline CDR1 and CDR2: DFQATT and SNEGSKA (reference sequence). CDR3 in amino acids: CSASWTSGIYEQYF. CDR3 coding DNA: TGCAGTGCTAGTTGGACTAGCGGTATCTACGAGCAGTACTTC.

The chain joins TRBV5-6 to TRBJ2-7; TRBD2 is a possible D gene (6 bases). This CDR3 is 13 amino acids long. Trimming took 2 bases from V and 4 from J, leaving 10 bases between them. Looked up from germline, CDR1 is SGHDT and CDR2 is YYEEEE. The CDR3 DNA reads TGTGCCAGCAGCTTCGCAGGGACTTACGAGCAGTACTTC. This codes for CASSFAGTYEQYF.

V and J are TRBV21-1 and TRBJ1-6; TRBD1, as called in the table, went unchecked against the DNA. TRBV21-1 is termed a pseudogene. This CDR3 has 21 residues. The CDR3 spells CASLNNSGTAPSLQPNSPLHF. The CDR3 region has the DNA TGTGCCAGCCTAAACAATTCCGGGACAGCCCCCAGCCTCCAGCCTAATTCACCCCTCCACTTT.

The V gene is TRBV6-5, the J gene TRBJ2-7; 9 nucleotides agree with TRBD1. In germline, CDR1 is MNHEY, CDR2 SVGAGI. V lost 4 bases, J lost 6 bases, and 4 bases stayed unmatched. CDR3 length equals 13 residues. The CDR3 nucleotides read TGTGCCAGCAGTTGGGGACAGGGCGGCGAGCAGTACTTC. Residues: CASSWGQGGEQYF.

This chain uses TRBV27 with TRBJ2-7; the match to TRBD2 covers 10 bases. Germline CDR1 and CDR2: MNHEY and SMNVEV (reference sequence). CDR3 length: 18 residues. V shed 3 bases, J shed 4 bases, and the junction held 15 bases outside the gene matches. This CDR3 is CASSLYGAPAGGNYEQYF. CDR3 sequence (DNA): TGTGCCAGCAGTTTGTACGGAGCCCCAGCGGGAGGGAATTACGAGCAGTACTTC.

The chain uses TRBV7-3 and TRBJ1-2; 9 nucleotides agree with TRBD1. From germline, CDR1 is SGHTA and CDR2 FQGTGA. The V and J ends lost 5 bases and 8 bases, in that order; junction bases with no gene match: 6. CDR3 length: 13 amino acids. CDR3 bases: TGTGCCAGCAGCAGCCGACAGGGGGACGGCTACACCTTC. Translation: CASSSRQGDGYTF.

The chain has TRBV3-1 (or the pseudogene TRBV3-2) and TRBJ2-7, with TRBD1 matching 8 bases. The V gene end was trimmed by 6 bases and the J gene end by 5 bases; junction bases not matched to a gene: 6. CDR1 is LGHDT, CDR2 YNNKEL, per germline (reference sequence). The CDR3 covers 13 residues. CDR3 DNA: TGTGCCAGCAGTAACAGGGGGTCCAACGAGCAGTACTTC. Translating gives CASSNRGSNEQYF.

The chain joins TRBV5-1 to TRBJ2-7, with TRBD2 matching 11 bases. Losses at the gene ends were 2 bases for V and 5 bases for J; bases not matched to a gene: 3. CDR1 and CDR2 from the germline V gene are SGHRS and YFSETQ. The CDR3 totals 14 residues. The CDR3 nucleotides are TGCGCCAGCAGCTTCACTAGCGGGAGCAACGAGCAGTACTTC. It codes for CASSFTSGSNEQYF.

The chain recombines TRBV30 with TRBJ2-1; 9 positions match TRBD2. Losses at the gene ends were 7 bases for V and 9 bases for J; bases not matched to a gene: 13. Germline V gene data show CDR1 as GTSNPN and CDR2 as SVGIG (reference sequence). The CDR3 length is 14 residues. The CDR3 reads CASFIAGVATEQFF. The CDR3 DNA is TGTGCCTCTTTTATAGCGGGAGTGGCTACTGAGCAGTTCTTC.

The chain combines TRBV28 with TRBJ2-1; TRBD1 matches at 9 bases. Trimming cost V 4 bases and J 8 bases; bases outside gene matches: 12. The germline V gene has CDR1 MDHEN and CDR2 SYDVKM. This CDR3 spans 16 amino acids. The CDR3: CASSSFGDRATHEQFF. DNA of the CDR3: TGTGCCAGCAGTTCCTTCGGGGACAGGGCTACCCATGAGCAGTTCTTC.

The CDR3: CASSSPGGAKGEKLFF. In nucleotides, the CDR3 is TGTGCCAGCAGCTCCCCAGGGGGCGCGAAGGGCGAAAAACTGTTTTTT. This chain joins TRBV7-2 and TRBJ1-4, with TRBD1 identical over 8 bases. This CDR3 has 16 residues. CDR1 is SGHTA, CDR2 FQGNSA, per germline. The V segment lost 4 bases and the J segment 8 bases; nucleotides outside the gene matches: 12.

This clone was recorded a few times. V and J are TRBV19 and TRBJ2-7, with TRBD1 identical over 10 bases. Germline assignment: CDR1 LNHDA and CDR2 SQIVND (reference sequence). The CDR3 length is 14 residues. With V trimmed by 1 base and J by 3 bases, 0 bases remained unmatched. The CDR3 nucleotides read TGTGCCAGTAGTATAGGGGACAGGGGCTACGAGCAGTACTTC. Residues: CASSIGDRGYEQYF. Drawing the rest from reference TRBV19 and TRBJ2-7, the complete variable domain is DGGITQSPKYLFRKEGQNVTLSCEQNLNHDAMYWYRQDPGQGLRLIYYSQIVNDFQKGDIAEGYSVSREKKESFPLTVTSAQKNPTAFYLCASSIGDRGYEQYFGPGTRLTVT.

V gene TRBV5-1 combines with J gene TRBJ2-5, with 12 bases aligning to TRBD2. This CDR3 comprises 15 residues. The germline V gene encodes CDR1 SGHRS and CDR2 YFSETQ. With 4 bases clipped from V and 4 bases from J, the junction kept 5 bases outside the gene matches. CDR3: CASSRTSGIGETQYF. CDR3 DNA sequence: TGCGCCAGCAGCCGGACTAGCGGGATTGGAGAGACCCAGTACTTC.

The CDR3 DNA reads as TGTGCCAGCTCACCGGACAGGGTGAGCTCCTATAATTCACCCCTCCACTTT. Protein product: CASSPDRVSSYNSPLHF. The chain is built from TRBV18 and TRBJ1-6, with 8 bases aligning to TRBD1. With 3 bases clipped from V and 0 bases from J, the junction kept 4 bases outside the gene matches. Germline CDR1 reads KGHSH; CDR2 reads LQKENI. The CDR3 length is 17 residues.

The chain uses TRBV15 and TRBJ1-2; D is possibly TRBD1 (6 bases). Germline CDR1 reads LNHNV; CDR2 reads YYDKDF (reference sequence). CDR3 length equals 14 residues. V was clipped by 3 bases and J by 2 bases, with 10 bases between them. The CDR3 sequence: CATSSGGQNYGYTF. The CDR3 DNA follows: TGTGCCACCAGCAGTGGCGGACAGAACTATGGCTACACCTTC.

The gene calls are TRBV9 and TRBJ2-3; maybe TRBD2 (6 bases). The V gene lost 3 bases and the J gene lost 1 base, with 12 bases spanning the gap. This CDR3 spans 15 amino acids. CDR1 and CDR2 (germline): SGDLS, YYNGEE. The CDR3 nucleotides are TGTGCCAGCAGCGGAGTAGCTAGCGGCACAGATACGCAGTATTTT. Protein sequence: CASSGVASGTDTQYF.

The rearrangement links TRBV10-2 to TRBJ1-5, with no clear D. The CDR3 sequence is 15 residues long. Between the trimmed V and J ends, which lost 3 bases and 0 bases, there was a span of 9 bases. Germline V gives CDR1 WSHSY, CDR2 SAAADI. CDR3 amino acids: CASSDSGNSNQPQHF. For the CDR3, the DNA is TGCGCCAGCAGTGATTCAGGCAATAGCAATCAGCCCCAGCATTTT.

This chain links TRBV24-1 with TRBJ2-3, with D possibly being TRBD1 (6 bases). Per the germline V gene, CDR1 is KGHDR and CDR2 is SFDVKD. V lost 5 bases and J lost 0, with 11 bases in between. CDR3 size: 15 residues. The CDR3 region has the DNA TGTGCCACCAGTGTTCCGGGACACAGCACAGATACGCAGTATTTT. Translating gives CATSVPGHSTDTQYF.

The chain carries TRBV11-1 and TRBJ2-7; weak D call: TRBD1 (6 bases). Germline V gene data show CDR1 as SGHAT and CDR2 as FQDESV (reference sequence). CDR3 length: 15 residues. Between the trimmed V and J ends, which lost 5 bases and 2 bases, there was a span of 16 bases. For the CDR3, the DNA is TGTGCCAGCAGCGGACTCGGGACAATGACCTACGAGCAGTACTTC. It yields the protein CASSGLGTMTYEQYF.

CDR3 sequence (DNA): TGTGCCAGCAGCTTCCTGGGACTAGCGGGGGAAGAGACCCAGTACTTC. This encodes CASSFLGLAGEETQYF. The chain links TRBV11-2 to TRBJ2-5, with 14 bases identical to TRBD2. The CDR3 consists of 16 residues. The V and J ends lost 3 bases and 3 bases, in that order; junction bases with no gene match: 3. CDR1 and CDR2 from the germline V gene are SGHAT and FQNNGV.

The rearrangement joins TRBV6-5 to TRBJ2-7, with 12 bases fitting TRBD1. The CDR3 runs to 13 residues. Germline values: CDR1 MNHEY, CDR2 SVGAGI. With V trimmed by 6 bases and J by 12 bases, 9 bases remained unmatched. In DNA, the CDR3 is TGTGCCAGCAGACTGGGACAGGGGGCTCGGGCGTACTTC. Translated, it gives CASRLGQGARAYF.

This rearrangement joins TRBV25-1 to TRBJ2-3; D unclear. Per the germline V gene, CDR1 is MGHDK and CDR2 is SYGVNS. This CDR3 has 13 amino acids. Trimming removed 5 bases at V and 4 bases at J, with 10 bases between. The CDR3 DNA reads TGTGCCAGCAGTCTTACTTTACCAGATACGCAGTATTTT. Encoded protein: CASSLTLPDTQYF.